The rows below give T cell receptor beta chains drawn from one sample of a study of cytomegalovirus exposure and HLA in healthy donors. Profiling relied on immunoSEQ multiplex PCR, and the TCRdb table lists in-frame clones only, not all of them. The data contain approximately 150,000 clones, approximately 81% of them singletons. Specimen: PBMCs. All receptors derive from a woman in her 30s in good health and CMV-seropositive. The CDR3 runs from the conserved cysteine through the conserved F or W. A D gene is named only where the DNA matches it firmly. A clone size is listed for some rows: how often the clone was seen (once, few, many), or a class if it is expanded.

D gene: TRBD2; clone size: NA; J gene: TRBJ2-1; V gene: TRBV9; CDR3 length: 15; CDR3 DNA: TGTGCCAGCAGCACGAGCGGGGGCCACTACAATGAGCAGTTCTTC; CDR3 protein: CASSTSGGHYNEQFF
D gene: NA; clone size: NA; J gene: TRBJ1-4; V gene: TRBV7-6; CDR3 length: 16; CDR3 DNA: TGTGCCAGCAGCTTTAATAGTGGGGGGATCGGCGAAAAACTGTTTTTT; CDR3 protein: CASSFNSGGIGEKLFF
D gene: TRBD1; clone size: NA; J gene: TRBJ1-1; V gene: TRBV7-2; CDR3 length: 15; CDR3 DNA: TGTGCCAGCAGCAAGCAGGGGGCGGTATACACTGAAGCTTTCTTT; CDR3 protein: CASSKQGAVYTEAFF
D gene: NA; clone size: NA; J gene: TRBJ1-2; V gene: TRBV30; CDR3 length: 15; CDR3 DNA: TGTGCCTGGAGTGTACTTTCGCAGGGGAGCTATGGCTACACCTTC; CDR3 protein: CAWSVLSQGSYGYTF
D gene: TRBD1; clone size: NA; J gene: TRBJ2-1; V gene: TRBV12-5; CDR3 length: 17; CDR3 DNA: TGTGCTAGTGGTTTGCCCCTAACGGGACAGGGGGACAATGAGCAGTTCTTC; CDR3 protein: CASGLPLTGQGDNEQFF
D gene: TRBD2; clone size: NA; J gene: TRBJ2-1; V gene: TRBV19; CDR3 length: 16; CDR3 DNA: TGTGCCAGTTCTCTAGCGGGGGGGCCGTCCTACAATGAGCAGTTCTTC; CDR3 protein: CASSLAGGPSYNEQFF
D gene: NA; clone size: NA; J gene: TRBJ1-1; V gene: TRBV7-2; CDR3 length: 13; CDR3 DNA: TGTGCCAGCAGCTTATTCGTGAACACTGAAGCTTTCTTT; CDR3 protein: CASSLFVNTEAFF
D gene: NA; clone size: few; J gene: TRBJ2-1; V gene: TRBV28; CDR3 length: 15; CDR3 DNA: TGTGCCAGCAGTTTATATAGGACAGCCTTTGGTGAGCAGTTCTTC; CDR3 protein: CASSLYRTAFGEQFF
D gene: TRBD1; clone size: NA; J gene: TRBJ1-2; V gene: TRBV12-5; CDR3 length: 13; CDR3 DNA: TGTGCTAGTGGTCCGGACAGGGCAGAGGGCTACACCTTC; CDR3 protein: CASGPDRAEGYTF
D gene: TRBD1; clone size: once; J gene: TRBJ1-4; V gene: TRBV10-3; CDR3 length: 14; CDR3 DNA: TGTGCCATCAGCCCGGGACAGGGGCTTGAAAAACTGTTTTTT; CDR3 protein: CAISPGQGLEKLFF
D gene: NA; clone size: NA; J gene: TRBJ2-1; V gene: TRBV10-3; CDR3 length: 15; CDR3 DNA: TGTGCCACAGATGTAGCTCCCCAAAGATTAAATGAGCAGTTCTTC; CDR3 protein: CATDVAPQRLNEQFF
D gene: TRBD1; clone size: NA; J gene: TRBJ1-1; V gene: TRBV6-4; CDR3 length: 13; CDR3 DNA: TGTGCCAGCAGTAAACTGACAGGGTCTGAAGCTTTCTTT; CDR3 protein: CASSKLTGSEAFF
D gene: NA; clone size: once; J gene: TRBJ1-2; V gene: TRBV30; CDR3 length: 12; CDR3 DNA: TGTGCCTGGAGTGGGGGAGGGGGTGGCTACACCTTC; CDR3 protein: CAWSGGGGGYTF
D gene: NA; clone size: NA; J gene: TRBJ1-3; V gene: TRBV19; CDR3 length: 18; CDR3 DNA: TGTGCCAGTAGTATAGATGGGAAGGGGTCCTTTGGTGGAAACACCATATATTTT; CDR3 protein: CASSIDGKGSFGGNTIYF
D gene: TRBD2; clone size: NA; J gene: TRBJ2-1; V gene: TRBV9; CDR3 length: 16; CDR3 DNA: TGTGCCAGCAGCGCCCCCCTAGCGGGGGGACCAAATGAGCAGTTCTTC; CDR3 protein: CASSAPLAGGPNEQFF
D gene: NA; clone size: many; J gene: TRBJ1-1; V gene: TRBV6-1; CDR3 length: 15; CDR3 DNA: TGTGCCAGCACCCTCCAGGGCGTGGGGAACACTGAAGCTTTCTTT; CDR3 protein: CASTLQGVGNTEAFF
D gene: NA; clone size: NA; J gene: TRBJ1-5; V gene: TRBV28; CDR3 length: 15; CDR3 DNA: TGTGCCAGCAGTTTATTCGGACAGCCCAATCAGCCCCAGCATTTT; CDR3 protein: CASSLFGQPNQPQHF
D gene: NA; clone size: NA; J gene: TRBJ2-1; V gene: TRBV28; CDR3 length: 16; CDR3 DNA: TGTGCCAGCAGTACTATCTCCCGAGGGTCCTACAATGAGCAGTTCTTC; CDR3 protein: CASSTISRGSYNEQFF
D gene: TRBD1; clone size: NA; J gene: TRBJ1-1; V gene: TRBV7-9; CDR3 length: 18; CDR3 DNA: TGTTCCAGCAGCTTAGTTTTGGCACAGGGGGCCGCCAACACTGAAGCTTTCTTT; CDR3 protein: CSSSLVLAQGAANTEAFF
D gene: NA; clone size: NA; J gene: TRBJ1-2; V gene: TRBV7-6; CDR3 length: 15; CDR3 DNA: TGTGCCAGCAGCTTAGTGGTGGGGGCCCCGGATGGCTACACCTTC; CDR3 protein: CASSLVVGAPDGYTF
D gene: NA; clone size: NA; J gene: TRBJ1-6; V gene: TRBV6-6; CDR3 length: 14; CDR3 DNA: TGTGCCAGCAGTCCTACAGAAGAGAATTCACCCCTCCACTTT; CDR3 protein: CASSPTEENSPLHF
D gene: TRBD2; clone size: NA; J gene: TRBJ2-4; V gene: TRBV13; CDR3 length: 15; CDR3 DNA: TGTGCCAGCAGCTCCAGACTAGCGGGGGAAAACATTCAGTACTTC; CDR3 protein: CASSSRLAGENIQYF
D gene: TRBD2; clone size: NA; J gene: TRBJ2-1; V gene: TRBV7-3; CDR3 length: 17; CDR3 DNA: TGTGCCAGCAGCTTACCGACTAGCGGGGGGGCACGCAATGAGCAGTTCTTC; CDR3 protein: CASSLPTSGGARNEQFF
D gene: NA; clone size: NA; J gene: TRBJ2-2; V gene: TRBV6-5; CDR3 length: 14; CDR3 DNA: TGTGCCAGCAGCCCCAGGGGGAGGCTAGGGGAGCTGTTTTTT; CDR3 protein: CASSPRGRLGELFF
D gene: NA; clone size: once; J gene: TRBJ2-3; V gene: TRBV19; CDR3 length: 12; CDR3 DNA: TGTGCCAGTAGTTTACAGGAAGATACGCAGTATTTT; CDR3 protein: CASSLQEDTQYF
D gene: NA; clone size: NA; J gene: TRBJ1-2; V gene: TRBV6-5; CDR3 length: 11; CDR3 DNA: TGTGCCAGCAGCACAGGGTATAGCTACACCTTC; CDR3 protein: CASSTGYSYTF
D gene: TRBD1; clone size: NA; J gene: TRBJ2-1; V gene: TRBV4-3; CDR3 length: 18; CDR3 DNA: TGCGCCAGCAGCCAAGAGGCCAGAGGACAGGGGCGCTACAATGAGCAGTTCTTC; CDR3 protein: CASSQEARGQGRYNEQFF
D gene: TRBD1; clone size: NA; J gene: TRBJ2-3; V gene: TRBV18; CDR3 length: 15; CDR3 DNA: TGTGCCAGCTCTCCCGGGACAGGGGACACAGATACGCAGTATTTT; CDR3 protein: CASSPGTGDTDTQYF
D gene: TRBD1; clone size: NA; J gene: TRBJ2-7; V gene: TRBV14; CDR3 length: 14; CDR3 DNA: TGTGCCAGCAGCAACTACAGGGGCCCGTACGAGCAGTACTTC; CDR3 protein: CASSNYRGPYEQYF
D gene: NA; clone size: NA; J gene: TRBJ2-2; V gene: TRBV2; CDR3 length: 16; CDR3 DNA: TGTGCCAGCAGTGGGCCCGGACAGCGATACACCGGGGAGCTGTTTTTT; CDR3 protein: CASSGPGQRYTGELFF
D gene: TRBD1; clone size: NA; J gene: TRBJ1-1; V gene: TRBV19; CDR3 length: 17; CDR3 DNA: TGTGCCAGTAGTATGGCCCGGACAGGGCGGGTGAACACTGAAGCTTTCTTT; CDR3 protein: CASSMARTGRVNTEAFF